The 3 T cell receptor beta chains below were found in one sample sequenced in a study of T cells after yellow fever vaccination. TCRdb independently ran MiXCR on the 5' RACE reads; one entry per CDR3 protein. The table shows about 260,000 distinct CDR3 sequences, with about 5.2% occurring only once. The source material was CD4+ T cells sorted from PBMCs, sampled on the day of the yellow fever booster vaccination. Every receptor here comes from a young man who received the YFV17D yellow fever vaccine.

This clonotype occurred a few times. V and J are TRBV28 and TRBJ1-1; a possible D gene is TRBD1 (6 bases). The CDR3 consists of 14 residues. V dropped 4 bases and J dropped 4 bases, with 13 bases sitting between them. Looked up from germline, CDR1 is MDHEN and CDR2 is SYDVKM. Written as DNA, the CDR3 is TGTGCCAGCAGTTCTGGGGGGGCGGTCACTGAAGCTTTCTTT. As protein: CASSSGGAVTEAFF. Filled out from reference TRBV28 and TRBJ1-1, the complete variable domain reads DVKVTQSSRYLVKRTGEKVFLECVQDMDHENMFWYRQDPGLGLRLIYFSYDVKMKEKGDIPEGYSVSREKKERFSLILESASTNQTSMYLCASSSGGAVTEAFFGQGTRLTVV.

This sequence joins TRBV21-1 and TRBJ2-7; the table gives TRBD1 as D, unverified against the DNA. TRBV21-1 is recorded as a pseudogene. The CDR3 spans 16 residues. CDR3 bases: TGTGCCAGCAGCATTAGACAGGGTCAGCTTCCATACGAGCAGTACTTC. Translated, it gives CASSIRQGQLPYEQYF.

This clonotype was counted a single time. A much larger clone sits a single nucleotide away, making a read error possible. The DNA for the CDR3 is TGTGCCAGCTGCGCGGACAGGGACTATGGCTACACCTTC. Encoded protein: CASCADRDYGYTF. This chain links TRBV7-2 with TRBJ1-2, with TRBD1 identical over 8 bases. CDR3 length equals 13 residues. After removal of 8 bases from V and 3 bases from J, the junction contained 5 bases not matched to a gene. The germline gives CDR1 SGHTA, CDR2 FQGNSA.